This T cell receptor (beta chain) was retrieved from a study of cytomegalovirus exposure and HLA in healthy donors. Study-wide results and caveats: For presence/absence analyses, sequencing depth was assumed to be roughly uniform across donors.

The primer mix had 60 Vbeta and 13 Jbeta primers. Measured with immunoSEQ multiplex PCR; TCRdb has only the in-frame clones, and not every one. The sample gives some 160,000 clones, around 84% of which show up once; 1.5% to 2.5% is in the top ten. All the people who gave samples were healthy bone marrow donors. On this clone itself: Its specificity is unknown.

This sequence was found in a man aged 18 to 29 in good health and CMV-seronegative. The material sequenced was PBMCs.

CDR3 residues: CASSRTDYEQYF. The CDR3 DNA follows: TGTGCCAGCAGCCGGACTGACTACGAGCAGTACTTC. The gene calls are TRBV5-6 and TRBJ2-7; a weak D match, TRBD2 (5 bases). The CDR3 spans 12 residues. The germline V gene has CDR1 SGHDT and CDR2 YYEEEE. The V end was cut by 4 bases, the J end by 3 bases, with 8 bases between.